This T cell receptor (beta chain) emerged from a study of graft-versus-host responses after intestinal transplantation. Overall study: Recipients had multivisceral, liver-intestinal, or isolated intestinal transplants. Anti-thymocyte globulin was used for induction in all recipients, who then took tacrolimus and steroids for approximately 3 years.

The table came from immunoSEQ multiplex PCR; TCRdb's copy has only in-frame clones and leaves some out. The sample yields about 88,000 clones, 85% to 95% seen once. Study results and caveats: Investigators detected GvH clones in recipient marrow, with some emerging earlier in ileum or blood. Graft-donor T cell macrochimerism in patients accompanied high graft-versus-host to host-versus-graft clonal ratios in allografts.

For this clone: The antigen is unknown.

The V and J ends lost 2 bases and 8 bases respectively, with 5 bases between them. There are 11 residues in the CDR3. CDR1 MNHEY and CDR2 SVGAGI come from the germline V gene. This rearrangement joins TRBV6-5 to TRBJ2-3; D gene uncertain. Here the sequenced sample was unstimulated CD4+ T cells sorted from spleen or lymph node cells, taken before transplant. This receptor was identified in a human donor who was the organ donor for an intestinal transplant. CDR3 protein: CASSYPPTQYF. CDR3 nucleotides: TGTGCCAGCAGTTACCCCCCTACGCAGTATTTT.